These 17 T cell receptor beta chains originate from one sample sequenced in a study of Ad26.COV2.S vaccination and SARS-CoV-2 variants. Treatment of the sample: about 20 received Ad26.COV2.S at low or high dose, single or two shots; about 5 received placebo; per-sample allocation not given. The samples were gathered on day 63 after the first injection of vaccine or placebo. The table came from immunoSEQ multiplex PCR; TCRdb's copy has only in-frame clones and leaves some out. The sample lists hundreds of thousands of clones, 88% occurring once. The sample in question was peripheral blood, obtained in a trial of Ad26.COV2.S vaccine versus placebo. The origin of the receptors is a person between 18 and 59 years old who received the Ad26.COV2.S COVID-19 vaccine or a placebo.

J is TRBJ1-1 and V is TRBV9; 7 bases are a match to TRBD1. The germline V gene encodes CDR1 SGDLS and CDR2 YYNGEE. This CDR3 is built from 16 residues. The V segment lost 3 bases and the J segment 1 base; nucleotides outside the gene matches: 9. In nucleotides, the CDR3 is TGTGCCAGCAGCGCCGGTCAGGGGGAGAGGAACACTGAAGCTTTCTTT. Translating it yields CASSAGQGERNTEAFF.

The CDR3: CASSVSIGGGREQYF. As DNA, the CDR3 is TGTGCCAGCAGCGTGAGTATCGGGGGAGGGCGCGAGCAGTACTTC. The rearrangement links TRBV9 to TRBJ2-7; TRBD2 matches 7 bases. V dropped 2 bases and J dropped 6; count of bases not matched to a gene: 11. Germline V lookup: CDR1 SGDLS, CDR2 YYNGEE. The CDR3 consists of 15 residues.

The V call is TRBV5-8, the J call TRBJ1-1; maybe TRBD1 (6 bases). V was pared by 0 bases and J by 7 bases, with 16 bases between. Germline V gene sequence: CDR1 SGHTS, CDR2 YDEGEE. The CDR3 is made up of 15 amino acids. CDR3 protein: CASSLEQGFVIEAFF. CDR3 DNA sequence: TGTGCCAGCAGCTTGGAACAGGGATTCGTAATTGAAGCTTTCTTT.

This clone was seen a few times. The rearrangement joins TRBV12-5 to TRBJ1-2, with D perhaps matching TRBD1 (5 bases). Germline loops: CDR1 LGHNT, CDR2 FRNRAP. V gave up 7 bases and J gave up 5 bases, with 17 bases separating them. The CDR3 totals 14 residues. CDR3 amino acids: CASASDGTDYGYTF. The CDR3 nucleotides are TGTGCTAGTGCTTCCGACGGGACGGATTATGGCTACACCTTC.

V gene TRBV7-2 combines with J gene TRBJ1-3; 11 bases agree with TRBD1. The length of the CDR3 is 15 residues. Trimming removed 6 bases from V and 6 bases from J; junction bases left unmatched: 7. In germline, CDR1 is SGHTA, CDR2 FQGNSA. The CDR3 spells CASRLMGQGVNTIYF. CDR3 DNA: TGTGCCAGCAGACTCATGGGACAGGGGGTAAACACCATATATTTT. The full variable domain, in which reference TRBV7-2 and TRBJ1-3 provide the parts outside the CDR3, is GAGVSQSPSNKVTEKGKDVELRCDPISGHTALYWYRQSLGQGLEFLIYFQGNSAPDKSGLPSDRFSAERTGGSVSTLTIQRTQQEDSAVYLCASRLMGQGVNTIYFGEGSWLTVV.

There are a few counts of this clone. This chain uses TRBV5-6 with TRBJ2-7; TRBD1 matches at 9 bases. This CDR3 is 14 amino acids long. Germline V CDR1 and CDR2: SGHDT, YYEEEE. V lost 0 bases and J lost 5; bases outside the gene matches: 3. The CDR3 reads CASSLAGTGNEQYF. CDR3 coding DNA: TGTGCCAGCAGCTTGGCGGGGACAGGGAACGAGCAGTACTTC. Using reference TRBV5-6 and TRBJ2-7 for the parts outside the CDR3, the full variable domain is DAGVTQSPTHLIKTRGQQVTLRCSPKSGHDTVSWYQQALGQGPQFIFQYYEEEERQRGNFPDRFSGHQFPNYSSELNVNALLLGDSALYLCASSLAGTGNEQYFGPGTRLTVT.

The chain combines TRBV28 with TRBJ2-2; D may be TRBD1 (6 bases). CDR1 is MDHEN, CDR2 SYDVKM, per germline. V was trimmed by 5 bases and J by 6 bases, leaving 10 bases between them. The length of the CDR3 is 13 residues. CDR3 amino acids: CASSPQGSGELFF. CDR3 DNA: TGTGCCAGCAGTCCCCAGGGGTCCGGGGAGCTGTTTTTT. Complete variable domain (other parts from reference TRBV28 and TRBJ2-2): DVKVTQSSRYLVKRTGEKVFLECVQDMDHENMFWYRQDPGLGLRLIYFSYDVKMKEKGDIPEGYSVSREKKERFSLILESASTNQTSMYLCASSPQGSGELFFGEGSRLTVL.

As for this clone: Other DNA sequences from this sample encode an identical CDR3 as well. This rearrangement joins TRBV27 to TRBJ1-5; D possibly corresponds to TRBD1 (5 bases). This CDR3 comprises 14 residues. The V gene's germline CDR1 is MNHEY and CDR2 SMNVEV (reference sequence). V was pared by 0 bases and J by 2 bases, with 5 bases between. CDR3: CASSLSGGNQPQHF. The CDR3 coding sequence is TGTGCCAGCAGTTTATCGGGGGGCAATCAGCCCCAGCATTTT.

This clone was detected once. CDR3 DNA: TGTGCCAGCAGCTTAGATCGGGGTGAAGCTTTCTTT. Its protein product is CASSLDRGEAFF. The chain has TRBV11-2 and TRBJ1-1; no clear D. This CDR3 comprises 12 residues. V shed 0 bases and J shed 7 bases, with 6 bases lying between them. CDR1 is SGHAT, CDR2 FQNNGV, per germline. The whole variable domain, filled in from reference TRBV11-2 and TRBJ1-1, reads EAGVAQSPRYKIIEKRQSVAFWCNPISGHATLYWYQQILGQGPKLLIQFQNNGVVDDSQLPKDRFSAERLKGVDSTLKIQPAKLEDSAVYLCASSLDRGEAFFGQGTRLTVV.

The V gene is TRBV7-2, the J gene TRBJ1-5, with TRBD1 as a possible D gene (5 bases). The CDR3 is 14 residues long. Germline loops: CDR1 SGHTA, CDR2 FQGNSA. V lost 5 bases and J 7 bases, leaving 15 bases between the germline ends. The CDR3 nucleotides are TGTGCCAGCAGCGCGAGAGTGTGGGGCCAGCCCCAGCATTTT. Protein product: CASSARVWGQPQHF. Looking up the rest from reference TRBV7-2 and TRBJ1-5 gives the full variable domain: GAGVSQSPSNKVTEKGKDVELRCDPISGHTALYWYRQSLGQGLEFLIYFQGNSAPDKSGLPSDRFSAERTGGSVSTLTIQRTQQEDSAVYLCASSARVWGQPQHFGDGTRLSIL.

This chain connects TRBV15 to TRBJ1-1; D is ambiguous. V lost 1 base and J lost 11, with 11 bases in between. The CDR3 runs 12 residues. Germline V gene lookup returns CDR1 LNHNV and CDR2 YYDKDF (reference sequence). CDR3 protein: CATSRVVTEAFF. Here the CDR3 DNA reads TGTGCCACCAGCAGAGTAGTAACAGAGGCTTTCTTT. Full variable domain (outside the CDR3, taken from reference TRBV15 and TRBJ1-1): DAMVIQNPRYQVTQFGKPVTLSCSQTLNHNVMYWYQQKSSQAPKLLFHYYDKDFNNEADTPDNFQSRRPNTSFCFLDIRSPGLGDTAMYLCATSRVVTEAFFGQGTRLTVV.

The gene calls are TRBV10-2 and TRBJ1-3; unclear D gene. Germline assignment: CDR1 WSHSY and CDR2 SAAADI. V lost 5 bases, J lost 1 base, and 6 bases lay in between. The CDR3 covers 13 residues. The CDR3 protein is CASSPSSGNTIYF. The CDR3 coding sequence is TGCGCCAGCAGTCCTTCATCTGGAAACACCATATATTTT.

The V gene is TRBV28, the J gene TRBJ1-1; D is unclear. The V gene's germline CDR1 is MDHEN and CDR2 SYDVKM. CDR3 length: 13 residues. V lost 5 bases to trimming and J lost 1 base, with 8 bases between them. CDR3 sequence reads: CASSTRKNTEAFF. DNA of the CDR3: TGTGCCAGCAGTACAAGGAAGAACACTGAAGCTTTCTTT.

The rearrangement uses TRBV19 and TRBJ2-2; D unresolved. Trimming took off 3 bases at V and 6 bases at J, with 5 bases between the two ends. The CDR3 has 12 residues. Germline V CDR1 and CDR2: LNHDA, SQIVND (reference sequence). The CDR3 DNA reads TGTGCCAGTAGTATTCTGTCCGGGGAGCTGTTTTTT. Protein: CASSILSGELFF.

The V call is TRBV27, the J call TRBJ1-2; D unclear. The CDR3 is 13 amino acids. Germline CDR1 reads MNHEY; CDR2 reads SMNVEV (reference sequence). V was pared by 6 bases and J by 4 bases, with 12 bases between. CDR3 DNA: TGTGCCAGCAGCCCGAGAGGAACCTATGGCTACACCTTC. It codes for CASSPRGTYGYTF.

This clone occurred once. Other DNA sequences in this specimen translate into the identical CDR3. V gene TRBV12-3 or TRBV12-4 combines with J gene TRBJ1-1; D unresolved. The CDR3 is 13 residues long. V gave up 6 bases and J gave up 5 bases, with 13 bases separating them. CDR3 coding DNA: TGTGCCAGCAGCCTCACCGGAGCGACTGAAGCTTTCTTT. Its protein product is CASSLTGATEAFF.

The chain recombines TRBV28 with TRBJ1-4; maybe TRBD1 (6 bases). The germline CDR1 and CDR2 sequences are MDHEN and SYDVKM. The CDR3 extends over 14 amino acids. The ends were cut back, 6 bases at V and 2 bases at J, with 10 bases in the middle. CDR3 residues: CASSRGGTNEKLFF. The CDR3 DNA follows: TGTGCCAGCAGCCGAGGGGGTACTAATGAAAAACTGTTTTTT.